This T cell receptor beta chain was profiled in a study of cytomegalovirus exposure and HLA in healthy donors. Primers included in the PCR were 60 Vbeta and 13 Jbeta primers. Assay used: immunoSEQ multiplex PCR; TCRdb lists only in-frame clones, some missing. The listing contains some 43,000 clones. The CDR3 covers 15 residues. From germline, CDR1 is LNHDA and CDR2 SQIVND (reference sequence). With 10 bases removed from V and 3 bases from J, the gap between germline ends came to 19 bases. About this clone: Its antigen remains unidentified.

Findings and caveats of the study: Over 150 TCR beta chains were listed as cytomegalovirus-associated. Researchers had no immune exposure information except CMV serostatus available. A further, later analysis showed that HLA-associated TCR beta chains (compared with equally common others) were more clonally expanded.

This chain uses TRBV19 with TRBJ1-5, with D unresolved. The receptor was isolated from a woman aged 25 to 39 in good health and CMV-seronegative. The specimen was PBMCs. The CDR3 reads CATEGWGINNQPQHF. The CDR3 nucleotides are TGTGCCACGGAGGGTTGGGGTATCAACAATCAGCCCCAGCATTTT. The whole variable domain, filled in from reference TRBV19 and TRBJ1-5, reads DGGITQSPKYLFRKEGQNVTLSCEQNLNHDAMYWYRQDPGQGLRLIYYSQIVNDFQKGDIAEGYSVSREKKESFPLTVTSAQKNPTAFYLCATEGWGINNQPQHFGDGTRLSIL.